The 22 T cell receptor beta chains given below trace back to one sample, sequenced in a study of shared clonotypes between healthy human individuals (dated by TCRdb to 2020 to 2022). Library preparation was by the immunoSEQ multiplex PCR assay. The immuneACCESS repertoire file appears here via TCRdb, limited to in-frame rearrangements. These files lack a portion of the clones; in checked studies, under half of the deficit traces to unresolved V genes, and the cause of the others is not known. Here the sample has under 1,100,000 clones; roughly 75% occur a single time. Approximately 1.5% of the sample belongs to the ten largest clones. The sequenced sample was memory CD4+ T cells sorted from blood. The cell subset or site label for this specimen denotes: CD45RA-negative fraction. These receptors were obtained from a man younger than 35 in good health.

This clone has just one count. The chain recombines TRBV5-6 with TRBJ1-6; 9 bases fit TRBD1. V lost 4 bases to trimming and J lost 10 bases; unmatched junction nucleotides: 9. Germline V gives CDR1 SGHDT, CDR2 YYEEEE. The CDR3 loop spans 15 amino acids. CDR3 nucleotide sequence: TGTGCCAGCAGCCCGGGACAGGGATTATACTCACCCCTCCACTTT. As protein: CASSPGQGLYSPLHF.

V and J are TRBV2 and TRBJ1-5; D might be TRBD1 (5 bases). V lost 8 bases and J lost 5, with 25 bases in between. The germline V gene has CDR1 SNHLY and CDR2 FYNNEI. The CDR3 length is 17 residues. As DNA, the CDR3 is TGTGCCAGCCTTTCCCGACAGCTCACCGTTGGGGATCAGCCCCAGCATTTT. It specifies CASLSRQLTVGDQPQHF.

This chain uses TRBV6-6 with TRBJ2-7; 7 bases are shared with TRBD1. Germline V gene lookup returns CDR1 MNHNY and CDR2 SVGAGI (reference sequence). The CDR3 is made up of 14 amino acids. The V segment lost 5 bases and the J segment 2 bases; nucleotides outside the gene matches: 6. The CDR3 nucleotides read TGTGCCAGCAGTCAGGACAGGTTAACCTACGAGCAGTACTTC. Amino acid sequence: CASSQDRLTYEQYF.

This clone was observed a few times. The rearrangement links TRBV30 to TRBJ1-3; tentatively, D is TRBD1 (6 bases). Between the trimmed V and J ends, which lost 4 bases and 0 bases, there was a span of 13 bases. The germline V gene has CDR1 GTSNPN and CDR2 SVGIG (reference sequence). This CDR3 comprises 15 residues. CDR3 sequence (DNA): TGTGCCTGGATCGGACAGTCCTACTCTGGAAACACCATATATTTT. Residues: CAWIGQSYSGNTIYF.

V gene TRBV6-1 combines with J gene TRBJ2-5, with D possibly being TRBD1 (5 bases). The CDR3 sequence is 15 residues long. Germline V lookup: CDR1 MNHNS, CDR2 SASEGT. Trimming took off 5 bases at V and 1 base at J, with 14 bases between the two ends. The CDR3 DNA is TGTGCCAGCAGTCAGGGTTTGGTGGGCCAAGAGACCCAGTACTTC. Translation gives CASSQGLVGQETQYF.

The chain links TRBV14 to TRBJ2-7, with D maybe TRBD2 (5 bases). The CDR3 totals 12 residues. CDR1 is SGHDN, CDR2 FVKESK, per germline. The ends were cut back, 4 bases at V and 3 bases at J, with 7 bases in the middle. The CDR3 coding sequence is TGTGCCAGCAGCCCCGGGGTCTACGAGCAGTACTTC. Residues: CASSPGVYEQYF.

The V and J genes are TRBV7-2 and TRBJ1-1; D gene uncertain. The CDR3 length is 15 residues. Trimming cost V 1 base and J 5 bases, with 14 bases left between them. Germline V CDR1 and CDR2: SGHTA, FQGNSA. CDR3 amino acids: CASSLVGPEGTEAFF. The CDR3 DNA is TGTGCCAGCAGCTTAGTAGGCCCGGAAGGGACTGAAGCTTTCTTT.

The chain couples TRBV19 to TRBJ2-3, with TRBD2 as a possible D gene (5 bases). This CDR3 spans 15 amino acids. With 2 bases removed from V and 7 bases from J, the gap between germline ends came to 16 bases. CDR1 LNHDA and CDR2 SQIVND come from the germline V gene (reference sequence). The CDR3 region has the DNA TGTGCCAGTAGTATATCCGGGCAGAGGGCAAATACGCAGTATTTT. Residues: CASSISGQRANTQYF. Full variable domain (rest looked up from reference TRBV19 and TRBJ2-3): DGGITQSPKYLFRKEGQNVTLSCEQNLNHDAMYWYRQDPGQGLRLIYYSQIVNDFQKGDIAEGYSVSREKKESFPLTVTSAQKNPTAFYLCASSISGQRANTQYFGPGTRLTVL.

For this clone: The identical CDR3 is also encoded by other nucleotide sequences in the sample. This rearrangement joins TRBV7-2 to TRBJ2-7, with a weak D call TRBD2 (6 bases). Per the germline V gene, CDR1 is SGHTA and CDR2 is FQGNSA. CDR3 length: 15 residues. V was clipped by 0 bases and J by 0 bases, with 9 bases between them. CDR3 DNA sequence: TGTGCCAGCAGCTTAGCGGGGGGTAGCTCCTACGAGCAGTACTTC. As protein: CASSLAGGSSYEQYF.

This chain uses TRBV29-1 with TRBJ2-2; D is possibly TRBD1 (5 bases). Looked up from germline, CDR1 is SQVTM and CDR2 is ANQGSEA. The CDR3 has 14 residues. Trimming cost V 5 bases and J 0 bases, with 10 bases left between them. Here the CDR3 DNA reads TGCAGCGTTAGGGGCCAGACGAACACCGGGGAGCTGTTTTTT. Protein: CSVRGQTNTGELFF.

Here the CDR3 reads CASSPNKQGGYGYTF. Here the CDR3 DNA reads TGTGCCAGTAGTCCCAATAAGCAGGGCGGCTATGGCTACACCTTC. The chain has TRBV19 and TRBJ1-2, with D possibly being TRBD1 (5 bases). The CDR3 runs to 15 residues. V shed 5 bases and J shed 4 bases, with 17 bases lying between them. Germline V gene data show CDR1 as LNHDA and CDR2 as SQIVND (reference sequence).

V usage is TRBV6-5 and J usage is TRBJ2-5; 8 nucleotides line up with TRBD1. The CDR3 has 14 residues. The J segment lost 3 bases and the V segment lost 6 bases, leaving 6 bases of the junction unmatched. Germline CDR1 reads MNHEY; CDR2 reads SVGAGI. Here the CDR3 reads CASSRGQGKETQYF. The CDR3 bases are TGTGCCAGCAGCCGTGGACAGGGAAAAGAGACCCAGTACTTC.

The chain has TRBV12-5 and TRBJ1-2, with TRBD1 matching 8 bases. After removal of 6 bases from V and 8 bases from J, the junction contained 11 bases not matched to a gene. CDR3 length: 14 amino acids. The V gene's germline CDR1 is LGHNT and CDR2 FRNRAP. The CDR3 bases are TGTGCTAGTGGAGGACAGGGATGGTCTGGAGGCTACACCTTC. Encoded protein: CASGGQGWSGGYTF.

This clone has only a few counts. This chain connects TRBV27 to TRBJ2-2; tentative D call: TRBD1 (5 bases). Germline V lookup: CDR1 MNHEY, CDR2 SMNVEV (reference sequence). Trimming took 5 bases from V and 6 from J, leaving 19 bases between them. The CDR3 spans 16 residues. The CDR3 spells CASSAKTARVAGELFF. CDR3 sequence (DNA): TGTGCCAGCAGTGCTAAGACAGCCCGGGTTGCCGGGGAGCTGTTTTTT.

This chain connects TRBV30 to TRBJ1-2, with a possible D match to TRBD1 (6 bases). The germline CDR1 and CDR2 sequences are GTSNPN and SVGIG (reference sequence). V lost 3 bases and J lost 0, with 8 bases in between. This CDR3 comprises 13 residues. The CDR3 DNA reads TGTGCCTGGAGGCCAGGGGCTAACTATGGCTACACCTTC. Encoded protein: CAWRPGANYGYTF.

The genes are TRBV11-2 and TRBJ2-3, with unresolved D. CDR1 and CDR2 from the germline V gene are SGHAT and FQNNGV. Trimming removed 5 bases at V and 1 base at J, with 13 bases between. The CDR3 is made up of 15 amino acids. The CDR3 DNA follows: TGTGCCAGCAGCCCATCCGGCACGGGCACAGATACGCAGTATTTT. Translation gives CASSPSGTGTDTQYF.

J is TRBJ2-3 and V is TRBV10-3, with TRBD2 matching 8 bases. The length of the CDR3 is 14 residues. V lost 8 bases to trimming and J lost 0 bases; unmatched junction nucleotides: 4. Germline values: CDR1 ENHRY, CDR2 SYGVKD. The CDR3 loop reads CAISSGGSTDTQYF. DNA of the CDR3: TGTGCCATCTCGAGCGGGGGCAGCACAGATACGCAGTATTTT.

The genes are TRBV5-1 and TRBJ2-3, with a possible D match to TRBD2 (6 bases). This CDR3 comprises 14 residues. Germline lookup yields CDR1 SGHRS and CDR2 YFSETQ. The V gene lost 4 bases and the J gene lost 8 bases, with 17 bases spanning the gap. The CDR3 coding sequence is TGCGCCAGCAGCCCGGGGGATCTGTGGCTTACGCAGTATTTT. Residues: CASSPGDLWLTQYF.

This chain links TRBV2 with TRBJ2-2; 8 bases map to TRBD1. CDR1 and CDR2 from the germline V gene are SNHLY and FYNNEI. Trimming took 4 bases from V and 2 from J; bases not matched to a gene: 3. The CDR3 covers 15 residues. CDR3 sequence reads: CASSVGQGNTGELFF. The CDR3 bases are TGTGCCAGCAGTGTTGGACAGGGAAACACCGGGGAGCTGTTTTTT. Together with reference TRBV2 and TRBJ2-2, the CDR3 gives the full variable domain: EPEVTQTPSHQVTQMGQEVILRCVPISNHLYFYWYRQILGQKVEFLVSFYNNEISEKSEIFDDQFSVERPDGSNFTLKIRSTKLEDSAMYFCASSVGQGNTGELFFGEGSRLTVL.

This clone occurred a few times. This chain joins TRBV27 and TRBJ2-1, with 10 bases lining up with TRBD1. CDR3 length: 14 residues. V lost 5 bases, J lost 7 bases, and 5 bases stayed unmatched. CDR1 and CDR2 (germline): MNHEY, SMNVEV (reference sequence). CDR3: CASSPRTGGNEQFF. In DNA form, the CDR3 reads TGTGCCAGCAGTCCCCGGACAGGGGGTAATGAGCAGTTCTTC.

The rearrangement joins TRBV7-2 to TRBJ1-2; 9 bases map to TRBD1. The CDR3 length is 15 residues. J lost 7 bases, V lost 1 base, and 7 bases had no gene match. Germline assignment: CDR1 SGHTA and CDR2 FQGNSA. This CDR3 reads CASSLDGTGFAGYTF. In DNA form, the CDR3 reads TGTGCCAGCAGCTTAGATGGGACAGGGTTCGCTGGCTACACCTTC.

V is TRBV20-1 and J is TRBJ1-2; D call uncertain. The V gene's germline CDR1 is DFQATT and CDR2 SNEGSKA (reference sequence). The CDR3 extends over 11 amino acids. The germline V and J ends were trimmed by 3 bases and 8 bases, with 10 bases remaining between them. This chain's CDR3 is CSASSGFGYTF. For the CDR3, the DNA is TGCAGTGCTAGTTCCGGGTTCGGCTACACCTTC.